This T cell receptor (beta chain) is drawn from a study of T cell repertoires in cytomegalovirus infection (dated by TCRdb to the late 2010s). Background for the entire study: Alongside well-studied HLA-B-restricted epitopes, the peptide stimulations were aimed at recently identified HLA-C-restricted CMV epitopes, whose presentation resists viral immunomodulation. The HLA type of each donor mattered for the analysis, because public TCR beta signatures pointed to carriage of CMV infection along with the matching HLA type.

Sequencing instrument: Illumina HiSeq 1500. TCRdb handled the public reads itself, with Q25 trimming in fastp and clone calling in MiXCR, and kept productive beta chains. Rows are combined by CDR3 protein, so each entry shows the most common genes and DNA. The sample table contains roughly 120,000 distinct CDR3 sequences; only one count was recorded for under 35% of them. Roughly 40% of the sample rests with the top ten. V is pared back by 5 bases and J by 1 base, with 8 bases lying between the germline termini. The CDR3 spans 13 residues, from the cysteine through the phenylalanine. Of the read, only the CDR3 DNA is kept; its 39 bases are in frame from base 1. CDR1 and CDR2 (LNHDA, SQIVND) derive from the germline V gene (reference sequence). This clonotype was seen ten or more times. There is no known antigen for this receptor. No base quality values were provided; no much bigger clone lies one nucleotide off.

Overall study outcomes, separate from this receptor: Carriers of CMV infection plus the relevant HLA type were discriminated by the cumulative frequency of public TCR beta family members in the study cohort and in an independent roughly 350-donor cohort. The ex vivo response was dominated by HLA-C-restricted CMV-specific TCR beta clonotypes, which also provided the single most frequent clonotype in two of eight donors.

The treatment or condition label corresponds to: in vitro stimulation with specific CMV peptide epitopes to enrich CMV-specific T cells. The V and J genes are TRBV19 and TRBJ1-1; the D gene is not confidently resolved. The sequence came from a human donor in good health (CMV status not recorded). Some clones in this sample may be carry-over from other donors' samples. Sequenced material: CD8+ T cells from cultured PBMCs, taken from culture after CMV antigen stimulation. The nucleotides are TGTGCCAGTAGTTTATCGAAGAACACTGAAGCTTTCTTT. This yields the protein CASSLSKNTEAFF.